The clone carrying this TCR beta chain was observed a handful of times. The sample belongs to a study of T cell changes during pregnancy in multiple sclerosis. TCRdb's copy holds only in-frame clones and misses some; the assay was immunoSEQ multiplex PCR. The sample holds fewer than 70,000 clones, about 87% seen once. This TCR was recovered from a human donor whose cells served as feeder cells for cultures in a pregnancy study. The sample comprised peripheral blood from another person, used as feeder cells.

The CDR3 region is CAISPLGAGGTDTQYF. The CDR3 region has the DNA TGTGCCATCAGCCCTCTGGGAGCGGGGGGCACAGATACGCAGTATTTT. The chain couples TRBV10-3 to TRBJ2-3; 8 nucleotides agree with TRBD2. CDR1 and CDR2 (germline): ENHRY, SYGVKD. The CDR3 is made up of 16 amino acids. Trimming cost V 6 bases and J 1 base; bases outside gene matches: 9.